This T cell receptor beta chain comes out of a study of T-cell reconstitution after alpha-beta-depleted transplantation in children. It was with unique molecular identifiers that the TCRbeta library was prepared. TCRdb independently ran MiXCR on the PCR reads; one entry per CDR3 protein. This table holds 250,000 to 300,000 distinct CDR3 sequences, almost 10% found once. Ten or more counts support this clonotype. The sequence derives from a human donor who donated a stem cell graft to a child with SCID. The source was PBMCs from the stem cell graft donor, collected from the stem cell graft.

The CDR3 here is CAISDKLGRVRETQYF. The CDR3 bases are TGTGCCATCAGTGATAAGCTCGGGAGGGTCCGAGAGACCCAGTACTTC. The chain is built from TRBV10-3 and TRBJ2-5, with TRBD2 matching over 8 bases. CDR3 length: 16 amino acids. V shed 3 bases, J shed 4 bases, and the junction held 10 bases outside the gene matches. The germline CDR1 and CDR2 sequences are ENHRY and SYGVKD.